A selection of T cell receptor beta chains follows, all from one sample in a study of blood T cell repertoires in COVID-19. Produced via immunoSEQ multiplex PCR; TCRdb's table is partial and in-frame only. Of under 200,000 clones in the sample, over 80% were seen once. Material: peripheral blood. All receptors derive from an older woman with acute or convalescent COVID-19. Each CDR3 is given with its conserved first and last residue. D genes are given only for firm matches. Expanded clones are given a class, and other clones once, few, many or no size at all.

few	TRBD2	TRBV5-1	TRBJ2-7	CASSFSAGYASYEQYF	TGCGCCAGCAGCTTCTCAGCGGGGTATGCCTCCTACGAGCAGTACTTC
few	-	TRBV6-1	TRBJ2-2	CASSERTNTGELFF	TGTGCCAGCAGTGAAAGAACTAACACCGGGGAGCTGTTTTTT
-	TRBD1	TRBV9	TRBJ1-2	CASSVGDRELLYGYTF	TGTGCCAGCAGCGTAGGTGACAGGGAACTCCTCTATGGCTACACCTTC
-	-	TRBV19	TRBJ1-2	CASSMFREQIYGYTF	TGTGCCAGTAGTATGTTTCGTGAACAGATCTATGGCTACACCTTC
-	-	TRBV7-6	TRBJ2-2	CASSTIAYTGELFF	TGTGCCAGCAGCACGATAGCGTACACCGGGGAGCTGTTTTTT
-	-	TRBV6-4	TRBJ2-2	CASSDQVAGKLFF	TGTGCCAGCAGTGATCAGGTAGCCGGGAAGCTGTTTTTT
once	-	TRBV5-6	TRBJ2-2	CASRRRLPGELFF	TGTGCCAGCAGACGCAGATTGCCCGGGGAGCTGTTTTTT
-	-	TRBV4-3	TRBJ2-3	CASSQNRMRDTQYF	TGCGCCAGCAGCCAGAATAGGATGCGGGATACGCAGTATTTT
-	-	TRBV5-4	TRBJ2-7	CASSPPSTGTSEQYF	TGTGCCAGCAGCCCTCCCTCAACAGGGACGAGCGAGCAGTACTTC
medium-sized	TRBD1	TRBV6-5	TRBJ1-4	CASSPDTGVEKLFF	TGTGCCAGCAGTCCTGACACAGGGGTCGAAAAACTGTTTTTT
-	-	TRBV9	TRBJ2-3	CASSNNMASTDTQYF	TGTGCCAGCAGCAACAATATGGCTAGCACAGATACGCAGTATTTT
-	TRBD1	TRBV28	TRBJ1-1	CASSSRTGAELAFF	TGTGCCAGCAGTTCTCGGACAGGGGCGGAGTTGGCTTTCTTT
-	-	TRBV9	TRBJ2-5	CASSVAPGGSVEEGTQYF	TGTGCCAGCAGCGTAGCCCCTGGTGGGTCAGTCGAAGAGGGGACCCAGTACTTC
-	TRBD2	TRBV6-5	TRBJ2-3	CASTTAGADTQYF	TGTGCCAGCACCACGGCGGGGGCAGATACGCAGTATTTT
-	-	TRBV6-5	TRBJ1-3	CASSYEGSTGNTIYF	TGTGCCAGCAGTTACGAAGGGAGTACTGGAAACACCATATATTTT
-	TRBD1	TRBV24-1	TRBJ1-2	CATSAQDRNYGYTF	TGTGCCACCAGTGCCCAGGACAGGAACTATGGCTACACCTTC
-	TRBD1	TRBV9	TRBJ2-7	CASSPRQGSYEQYF	TGTGCCAGCAGCCCTAGACAGGGTTCGTACGAGCAGTACTTC
-	TRBD2	TRBV7-2	TRBJ2-3	CASSPQPGLATDTQYF	TGTGCCAGCAGCCCCCAACCGGGACTAGCGACAGATACGCAGTATTTT
-	TRBD2	TRBV5-4	TRBJ2-7	CASSPGGGRMGYEQYF	TGTGCCAGCAGCCCCGGGGGGGGAAGGATGGGCTACGAGCAGTACTTC
-	TRBD1	TRBV10-3	TRBJ2-2	CAISESKMPGQHTGELFF	TGTGCCATCAGTGAGTCGAAGATGCCGGGACAGCACACCGGGGAGCTGTTTTTT
-	TRBD1	TRBV6-5	TRBJ2-7	CAIAGTGSYEQYF	TGTGCCATCGCCGGGACAGGTTCCTACGAGCAGTACTTC
-	-	TRBV2	TRBJ1-3	CASSGVLHASGNTIYF	TGTGCCAGCAGTGGAGTTTTGCACGCCTCTGGAAACACCATATATTTT
-	-	TRBV7-2	TRBJ2-3	CASRPGFPTDTQYF	TGTGCCAGCAGGCCGGGGTTCCCCACAGATACGCAGTATTTT
-	-	TRBV5-1	TRBJ1-6	CASRPGGSSYNSPLHF	TGCGCCAGCAGACCCGGGGGGAGCTCCTATAATTCACCCCTCCACTTT
-	-	TRBV27	TRBJ1-2	CASSLRSGGSYGYTF	TGTGCCAGCAGTTTAAGGTCGGGAGGCAGCTATGGCTACACCTTC
-	-	TRBV11-1	TRBJ2-7	CASSLGPGGRSYEQYF	TGTGCCAGCAGCCTTGGGCCGGGGGGCAGGTCCTACGAGCAGTACTTC
-	TRBD2	TRBV5-6	TRBJ2-7	CASSSAGTSGGDPYEQYF	TGTGCCAGCAGCTCCGCCGGGACTAGCGGGGGGGACCCCTACGAGCAGTACTTC
-	TRBD2	TRBV9	TRBJ2-3	CASSVTPSGGASDTQYF	TGTGCCAGCAGCGTAACCCCCAGCGGGGGGGCCTCAGATACGCAGTATTTT
once	-	TRBV4-1	TRBJ1-1	CASSHESLGRNTEAFF	TGCGCCAGCAGCCATGAAAGCCTCGGTAGAAACACTGAAGCTTTCTTT
-	-	TRBV4-2	TRBJ1-5	CASSPKGTGNQPQHF	TGTGCCAGCAGCCCGAAAGGCACAGGCAATCAGCCCCAGCATTTT
-	TRBD2	TRBV30	TRBJ2-1	CAWSGLARDEQFF	TGTGCCTGGAGTGGACTAGCGAGGGATGAGCAGTTCTTC
-	-	TRBV4-3	TRBJ2-1	CASSQRRSSYNEQFF	TGCGCCAGCAGCCAACGGCGGAGCTCCTACAATGAGCAGTTCTTC
-	-	TRBV25-1	TRBJ1-3	CASSLDAAGNTIYF	TGTGCCAGCAGCCTTGACGCGGCTGGAAACACCATATATTTT
-	TRBD2	TRBV9	TRBJ2-7	CASSPGLAGGGEQYF	TGTGCCAGCAGCCCGGGACTAGCGGGGGGTGGCGAGCAGTACTTC
-	-	TRBV6-2/TRBV6-3	TRBJ2-7	CASSRREYEQYF	TGTGCCAGCAGTCGCAGGGAATACGAGCAGTACTTC
-	-	TRBV28	TRBJ2-3	CASSFESPPGDTQYF	TGTGCCAGCAGTTTCGAATCCCCGCCGGGAGATACGCAGTATTTT
few	-	TRBV5-5	TRBJ1-4	CASSFPAGTPVATNEKLFF	TGTGCCAGCAGCTTCCCGGCCGGGACTCCAGTTGCAACTAATGAAAAACTGTTTTTT
-	TRBD1	TRBV7-9	TRBJ1-1	CASSLKLQAGGMHTEAFF	TGTGCCAGCAGCTTGAAACTACAGGCAGGGGGGATGCACACTGAAGCTTTCTTT
once	TRBD1	TRBV9	TRBJ1-2	CASSGDRGDYGYTF	TGTGCCAGCAGCGGCGACAGGGGAGACTATGGCTACACCTTC
once	-	TRBV3-1/TRBV3-2	TRBJ2-7	CASSQRGVEQYF	TGTGCCAGCAGCCAAAGAGGCGTTGAGCAGTACTTC
-	TRBD1	TRBV19	TRBJ1-3	CASSTGTGFLGNTIYF	TGTGCCAGTAGTACCGGGACAGGGTTTCTCGGAAACACCATATATTTT
-	-	TRBV19	TRBJ2-7	CASSIQAYYEQYF	TGTGCCAGTAGTATTCAGGCATACTACGAGCAGTACTTC
-	TRBD1	TRBV19	TRBJ2-7	CASSLGTGHSYEQYF	TGTGCCAGTAGTCTGGGGACAGGTCACTCCTACGAGCAGTACTTC
-	TRBD1	TRBV5-6	TRBJ1-6	CASSSGTVYSPLHF	TGTGCCAGCAGCTCCGGGACAGTGTATTCACCCCTCCACTTT